The 25 T cell receptor beta chains in this list originate from one sample, sequenced in a study of long-term antiretroviral therapy in people with HIV. At the survey level, the v3.0 immunoSEQ assay was run. The protocol was immunoSEQ multiplex PCR, while the TCRdb copy is restricted to in-frame clones and leaves out a portion. In the table there are about 35,000 clones, roughly 74% of which are singletons. The sequencing used unsorted PBMCs, collected 3 years after starting antiretroviral therapy. The receptors stem from a man aged 45-65 years with HIV.

The chain employs TRBV30 and TRBJ2-7; D perhaps matches TRBD2 (7 bases). The CDR3 has 13 residues. V was shortened by 1 base and J by 6 bases, with 13 bases between the two germline ends. Germline loops: CDR1 GTSNPN, CDR2 SVGIG (reference sequence). The CDR3 is CAWSEVRGGEQYF. CDR3 sequence (DNA): TGTGCCTGGAGTGAGGTGAGGGGGGGCGAGCAGTACTTC.

This chain uses TRBV4-3 with TRBJ1-6; D is uncertain. Germline V gives CDR1 LGHNA, CDR2 YSLEER. The CDR3 spans 16 residues. V was shortened by 0 bases and J by 9 bases, with 15 bases between the two germline ends. The CDR3 sequence is CASSQDLGGWSSPLHF. The CDR3 bases are TGCGCCAGCAGCCAAGATCTAGGCGGATGGAGTTCACCCCTCCACTTT.

The rearrangement links TRBV5-5 to TRBJ2-3; TRBD2 matches at 9 bases. The germline V gene encodes CDR1 SGHKS and CDR2 YYEKEE (reference sequence). V shed 0 bases and J 1 base; nucleotides not matched to a gene: 9. This CDR3 has 18 amino acids. CDR3: CASSLGPFSGGGTDTQYF. In DNA form, the CDR3 reads TGTGCCAGCAGCTTGGGGCCCTTTAGCGGGGGAGGCACAGATACGCAGTATTTT.

The chain uses TRBV5-1 and TRBJ2-5, with TRBD2 matching over 14 bases. CDR1 and CDR2 (germline): SGHRS, YFSETQ. J gave up 2 bases and V 3 bases, and 15 bases lay outside the gene matches. CDR3 size: 20 residues. This CDR3 is CASSSGLWTSGRIFQETQYF. In nucleotides, the CDR3 is TGCGCCAGCAGCTCCGGATTATGGACTAGCGGGAGGATATTTCAAGAGACCCAGTACTTC.

The rearrangement links TRBV2 to TRBJ2-7, with 9 nucleotides matching TRBD1. V lost 5 bases and J lost 12; bases outside the gene matches: 8. The germline CDR1 and CDR2 sequences are SNHLY and FYNNEI. The CDR3 has 12 amino acids. CDR3 sequence: CASSPTGQGMYF. CDR3 bases: TGTGCCAGCAGTCCCACGGGACAGGGAATGTACTTC.

The chain couples TRBV9 to TRBJ1-2; D gene ambiguous. The CDR3 has 12 amino acids. The germline V and J ends were trimmed by 3 bases and 5 bases, with 8 bases remaining between them. Germline CDR1 and CDR2: SGDLS and YYNGEE. For the CDR3, the DNA is TGTGCCAGCAGCGAGAGGGCTTATGGCTACACCTTC. Protein: CASSERAYGYTF.

This rearrangement joins TRBV9 to TRBJ2-3; TRBD1 might be the D (5 bases). The V end lost 0 bases, the J end lost 2 bases, and 10 bases lay between the germline ends. Germline CDR1 is SGDLS and CDR2 is YYNGEE. The CDR3 is made up of 15 amino acids. The CDR3 nucleotides read TGTGCCAGCAGCGTAGTAGGGGCCAACACAGATACGCAGTATTTT. Protein sequence: CASSVVGANTDTQYF.

V gene TRBV10-3 combines with J gene TRBJ1-5, with a tentative D call TRBD1 (6 bases). The V gene lost 6 bases and the J gene lost 4 bases, with 13 bases spanning the gap. The germline CDR1 and CDR2 sequences are ENHRY and SYGVKD. This CDR3 contains 14 residues. Here the CDR3 reads CAIRDNRANQPQHF. CDR3 bases: TGTGCCATCAGGGATAACAGGGCGAATCAGCCCCAGCATTTT.

The rearrangement links TRBV2 to TRBJ2-6, with 9 bases aligning to TRBD1. In germline, CDR1 is SNHLY, CDR2 FYNNEI. Germline trimming cut 7 bases from V and 2 bases from J; bases unmatched to any gene: 18. The CDR3 loop spans 20 amino acids. The CDR3 bases are TGTGCCAGCACCCCGGGACAGGGAATTAGGACTATGGCTGGGGCCAACGTCCTGACTTTC. Its protein product is CASTPGQGIRTMAGANVLTF.

The chain joins TRBV2 to TRBJ1-2; no reliable D call. There are 15 residues in the CDR3. In germline, CDR1 is SNHLY, CDR2 FYNNEI. V was shortened by 6 bases and J by 6 bases, with 20 bases between the two germline ends. CDR3: CASSVYLDADNGYTF. The DNA for the CDR3 is TGTGCCAGCAGCGTGTATCTAGATGCTGATAATGGCTACACCTTC.

The CDR3 DNA follows: TGTGCCAGCAGCGTAATCCCGGGAGGGGCTGCCACTGAGCAGTTCTTC. Its protein product is CASSVIPGGAATEQFF. The rearrangement uses TRBV9 and TRBJ2-1; 8 bases map to TRBD2. V shed 1 base, J shed 9 bases, and the junction held 12 bases outside the gene matches. The germline V gene encodes CDR1 SGDLS and CDR2 YYNGEE. The CDR3 runs to 16 residues.

This clone was detected only a few times. The V and J genes are TRBV7-9 and TRBJ2-1; D ambiguous. CDR1 and CDR2 (germline): SEHNR, FQNEAQ (reference sequence). V shed 11 bases and J shed 8 bases, with 16 bases lying between them. CDR3 size: 12 residues. The CDR3 sequence: CALMWPVDEQFF. CDR3 nucleotides: TGTGCCCTCATGTGGCCAGTTGATGAGCAGTTCTTC. The variable domain in full, completed from reference TRBV7-9 and TRBJ2-1, reads DTGVSQNPRHKITKRGQNVTFRCDPISEHNRLYWYRQTLGQGPEFLTYFQNEAQLEKSRLLSDRFSAERPKGSFSTLEIQRTEQGDSAMYLCALMWPVDEQFFGPGTRLTVL.

A few counts support this clone. The CDR3 DNA is TGTGCCAGCAGCAAGGGACCTCGGTACTTC. Translated: CASSKGPRYF. The chain couples TRBV7-3 to TRBJ2-7; D assignment may be TRBD1 or TRBD2 (5 bases each). Trimming shortened V by 5 bases and J by 12 bases, and 11 bases separated the two germline ends. The CDR3 covers 10 residues. In germline, CDR1 is SGHTA, CDR2 FQGTGA.

In this sample, this clone turned up a few times. The chain carries TRBV5-4 and TRBJ2-7; 8 bases agree with TRBD1. The germline gives CDR1 SGHNT, CDR2 YYREEE (reference sequence). V dropped 4 bases and J dropped 5; count of bases not matched to a gene: 5. The CDR3 spans 13 residues. The CDR3 loop is CASSRTGPDEQYF. The CDR3 nucleotides are TGTGCCAGCAGCCGGACAGGGCCGGACGAGCAGTACTTC.

This clone was seen a single time. The chain is built from TRBV11-2 and TRBJ2-3; 7 bases line up with TRBD2. The J segment lost 0 bases and the V segment lost 5 bases, leaving 2 bases of the junction unmatched. In germline, CDR1 is SGHAT, CDR2 FQNNGV. This CDR3 is built from 14 residues. CDR3 sequence (DNA): TGTGCCAGCAGCCGCGGGGGAAGCACAGATACGCAGTATTTT. Its translation: CASSRGGSTDTQYF.

V is TRBV30 and J is TRBJ2-5; 16 positions match TRBD2. The CDR3 has 16 residues. Losses at the gene ends were 2 bases for V and 4 bases for J; bases not matched to a gene: 4. Germline lookup yields CDR1 GTSNPN and CDR2 SVGIG (reference sequence). The CDR3 nucleotides are TGTGCCTGGAGTAGGGGACTAGCGGGAGGGCCAGAGACCCAGTACTTC. It codes for CAWSRGLAGGPETQYF.

V is TRBV27 and J is TRBJ2-7; 11 bases map to TRBD2. The CDR3 is 15 amino acids. Per germline, CDR1 MNHEY and CDR2 SMNVEV (reference sequence). V was clipped by 6 bases and J by 1 base; unmatched bases: 5. This CDR3 is CASRGTSGNSYEQYF. CDR3 DNA sequence: TGTGCCAGCAGGGGGACTAGCGGAAATTCCTACGAGCAGTACTTC.

The chain links TRBV27 to TRBJ1-4, with TRBD1 matching 7 bases. The germline gives CDR1 MNHEY, CDR2 SMNVEV (reference sequence). V was clipped by 5 bases and J by 4 bases; unmatched bases: 7. The CDR3 sequence is 15 residues long. The CDR3 region is CASSPQGQYNEKLFF. The CDR3, as DNA: TGTGCCAGCAGTCCCCAGGGACAGTATAATGAAAAACTGTTTTTT.

This chain joins TRBV11-3 and TRBJ2-1; 7 bases are a match to TRBD1. The germline gives CDR1 SGHNT, CDR2 YENEEA. V shed 1 base and J 7 bases; nucleotides not matched to a gene: 4. CDR3 length: 14 residues. CDR3 loop: CASSLVGTENEQFF. The CDR3 nucleotides read TGTGCCAGCAGCTTAGTGGGGACAGAAAATGAGCAGTTCTTC. Full variable domain (outside the CDR3, taken from reference TRBV11-3 and TRBJ2-1): EAGVVQSPRYKIIEKKQPVAFWCNPISGHNTLYWYLQNLGQGPELLIRYENEEAVDDSQLPKDRFSAERLKGVDSTLKIQPAELGDSAVYLCASSLVGTENEQFFGPGTRLTVL.

CDR3 amino acids: CASSPVAGPYNEQFF. The CDR3 coding sequence is TGCGCCAGCAGCCCCGTAGCGGGACCGTACAATGAGCAGTTCTTC. The chain carries TRBV4-1 and TRBJ2-1; 8 nucleotides line up with TRBD2. Germline CDR1 reads MGHRA; CDR2 reads YSYEKL. V was clipped by 4 bases and J by 4 bases; unmatched bases: 6. CDR3 length: 15 residues.

This clone has only one observation. The chain has TRBV6-6 and TRBJ2-1; TRBD2 matches at 9 bases. Germline V gene lookup returns CDR1 MNHNY and CDR2 SVGAGI (reference sequence). The ends lost 6 bases at V and 6 bases at J; junction bases unmatched: 6. The length of the CDR3 is 14 residues. The CDR3 region has the DNA TGTGCCAGCAGGATAGCGGGAGCGCTCAATGAGCAGTTCTTC. This gives the protein CASRIAGALNEQFF.

The chain recombines TRBV6-6 with TRBJ2-2; D is uncertain. V was shortened by 7 bases and J by 8 bases, with 11 bases between the two germline ends. Germline CDR1 MNHNY, CDR2 SVGAGI (reference sequence). The length of the CDR3 is 12 residues. The CDR3 loop reads CASTVRRGELFF. The CDR3 nucleotides are TGTGCCAGCACCGTACGGCGGGGGGAGCTGTTTTTT.

The genes are TRBV5-6 and TRBJ2-5; 7 bases align to TRBD1. V lost 0 bases, J lost 5 bases, and 7 bases stayed unmatched. Germline CDR1 and CDR2: SGHDT and YYEEEE. The CDR3 spans 15 residues. The CDR3 protein is CASSLGQGSWETQYF. CDR3 sequence (DNA): TGTGCCAGCAGCTTGGGACAGGGTAGTTGGGAGACCCAGTACTTC.

The genes are TRBV28 and TRBJ1-5, with D hard to call. The CDR3 extends over 15 amino acids. Germline V gene data show CDR1 as MDHEN and CDR2 as SYDVKM. V lost 8 bases, J lost 3 bases, and 17 bases lay in between. CDR3 region: CASRRAGRSNQPQHF. Here the CDR3 DNA reads TGTGCCAGCCGAAGGGCGGGTAGGTCCAATCAGCCCCAGCATTTT.

The V gene is TRBV5-1, the J gene TRBJ2-6; D is possibly TRBD1 or TRBD2 (5 bases each). Germline V gene sequence: CDR1 SGHRS, CDR2 YFSETQ. There are 18 residues in the CDR3. Trimming stripped 0 bases from V and 0 bases from J, with 13 bases between. CDR3 amino acids: CASSLGHRGTSGANVLTF. The CDR3 DNA follows: TGCGCCAGCAGCTTGGGGCACAGAGGGACCTCTGGGGCCAACGTCCTGACTTTC.